The 16 T cell receptor beta chains below were found in one sample sequenced in a study of cytomegalovirus exposure and HLA in healthy donors. Primers included in the PCR were 60 Vbeta and 13 Jbeta primers. Produced via immunoSEQ multiplex PCR; TCRdb's table is partial and in-frame only. Of 150,000 to 200,000 clones in the sample, about three quarters were seen once. The sample comprised PBMCs. The receptors shown here come from a female donor in good health and CMV-seronegative.

This clone was seen only a few times. The chain uses TRBV5-4 and TRBJ2-7; TRBD1 is a possible D gene (6 bases). Trimming cost V 4 bases and J 7 bases, with 24 bases left between them. The CDR3 contains 16 residues. Germline V gene lookup returns CDR1 SGHNT and CDR2 YYREEE (reference sequence). The chain's CDR3 is CASSPGRDTVPREQYF. The CDR3 bases are TGTGCCAGCAGCCCCGGACGGGACACCGTGCCAAGGGAGCAGTACTTC.

The V gene is TRBV5-5, the J gene TRBJ2-3; TRBD2 aligns across 9 bases. In germline, CDR1 is SGHKS, CDR2 YYEKEE (reference sequence). The length of the CDR3 is 18 residues. J was trimmed by 4 bases and V by 0 bases; bases with no gene match: 12. The chain's CDR3 is CASSLATVLAGGSDTQYF. CDR3 nucleotide sequence: TGTGCCAGCAGCTTGGCCACAGTACTAGCGGGTGGGTCAGATACGCAGTATTTT.

This chain links TRBV7-3 with TRBJ2-2; 7 positions agree with TRBD1. Germline CDR1 and CDR2: SGHTA and FQGTGA. There are 16 residues in the CDR3. Trimming at V came to 6 bases and at J to 3 bases, leaving 10 bases not matched to a gene. CDR3 loop: CASRGARGRDTGELFF. CDR3 nucleotide sequence: TGTGCCAGCAGGGGTGCTAGGGGGCGAGACACCGGGGAGCTGTTTTTT.

This chain connects TRBV29-1 to TRBJ1-2; 11 bases match TRBD1. The junction had 4 bases not matched to a gene; V was cut back by 0 bases and J by 4 bases. Germline lookup yields CDR1 SQVTM and CDR2 ANQGSEA. There are 15 residues in the CDR3. The CDR3 protein is CSVEDPDRGPYGYTF. The CDR3, as DNA: TGCAGCGTTGAAGATCCGGACAGGGGGCCCTATGGCTACACCTTC. Variable domain in full (rest from reference TRBV29-1 and TRBJ1-2): SAVISQKPSRDICQRGTSLTIQCQVDSQVTMMFWYRQQPGQSLTLIATANQGSEATYESGFVIDKFPISRPNLTFSTLTVSNMSPEDSSIYLCSVEDPDRGPYGYTFGSGTRLTVV.

This clone was seen a few times. The sample carries other DNA sequences with the same CDR3. This chain links TRBV6-5 with TRBJ1-2; D perhaps matches TRBD1 (5 bases). The CDR3 runs to 13 residues. From germline, CDR1 is MNHEY and CDR2 SVGAGI. Trimming took 6 bases from V and 1 from J, leaving 9 bases between them. CDR3: CASRRDSNYGYTF. CDR3 nucleotides: TGTGCCAGCAGACGCGACAGTAACTATGGCTACACCTTC.

The chain employs TRBV12-1 and TRBJ2-7; the D call TRBD1 from the table was never checked on the DNA. TRBV12-1 is assigned pseudogene status. The CDR3 sequence is 18 residues long. CDR3 amino acids: CASSFGFYVRQGPNEQYF. The CDR3 DNA reads TGTGCCAGCAGCTTTGGTTTTTATGTGAGACAGGGACCTAACGAGCAGTACTTC.

This chain connects TRBV9 to TRBJ2-1, with D uncertain. The ends were cut back, 4 bases at V and 6 bases at J, with 17 bases in the middle. Per germline, CDR1 SGDLS and CDR2 YYNGEE. This CDR3 comprises 15 residues. The CDR3 sequence is CASSTHRGVGNEQFF. For the CDR3, the DNA is TGTGCCAGCAGCACCCACCGCGGCGTCGGCAATGAGCAGTTCTTC.

The chain uses TRBV9 and TRBJ2-7; a weak D match, TRBD1 (5 bases). The ends were cut back, 0 bases at V and 3 bases at J, with 10 bases in the middle. In germline, CDR1 is SGDLS, CDR2 YYNGEE. The CDR3 consists of 14 residues. CDR3 DNA sequence: TGTGCCAGCAGCGTAGGGGGCTGGGACTACGAGCAGTACTTC. This translates into CASSVGGWDYEQYF.

The chain combines TRBV2 with TRBJ2-1, with 8 bases aligning to TRBD2. The CDR3 totals 15 residues. From germline, CDR1 is SNHLY and CDR2 FYNNEI. The V gene end was trimmed by 4 bases and the J gene end by 7 bases; junction bases not matched to a gene: 9. The CDR3 bases are TGTGCCAGCAGTGCCGGGGGGGGGCTCGGGAATGAGCAGTTCTTC. Its protein product is CASSAGGGLGNEQFF.

The chain uses TRBV15 and TRBJ2-6; possibly TRBD2 for D (5 bases). Trimming removed 6 bases from V and 4 bases from J, with 13 bases in between. Germline V gene sequence: CDR1 LNHNV, CDR2 YYDKDF (reference sequence). The CDR3 spans 15 residues. The CDR3 loop reads CATSPGSDGANVLTF. In DNA, the CDR3 is TGTGCCACCAGTCCGGGAAGTGACGGGGCCAACGTCCTGACTTTC.

The rearrangement links TRBV20-1 to TRBJ1-2; the D is unclear. Trimming took off 8 bases at V and 0 bases at J, with 7 bases between the two ends. The CDR3 has 11 residues. Per the germline V gene, CDR1 is DFQATT and CDR2 is SNEGSKA (reference sequence). The CDR3 loop reads CSTDPNYGYTF. Written as DNA, the CDR3 is TGCAGTACAGACCCTAACTATGGCTACACCTTC.

As to this clone: The same CDR3 can be traced to other DNA sequences in this sample. This sequence joins TRBV5-1 and TRBJ1-1; possible D gene TRBD1, 5 bases. The CDR3 is made up of 14 amino acids. The germline V and J ends were trimmed by 2 bases and 3 bases, with 11 bases remaining between them. Per germline, CDR1 SGHRS and CDR2 YFSETQ. CDR3 DNA sequence: TGCGCCAGCAGCTTCGGGGGGGGGTACACTGAAGCTTTCTTT. This gives the protein CASSFGGGYTEAFF.

This clone rates as medium-sized. The rearrangement joins TRBV11-2 to TRBJ2-3; 7 positions match TRBD2. Trimming removed 0 bases from V and 2 bases from J; junction bases left unmatched: 8. The CDR3 runs 17 residues. Germline V gene lookup returns CDR1 SGHAT and CDR2 FQNNGV. The CDR3 DNA reads TGTGCCAGCAGCTTAGATCTAGCGGAGATGCACACAGATACGCAGTATTTT. Its protein product is CASSLDLAEMHTDTQYF.

The gene calls are TRBV19 and TRBJ1-6; 8 bases are a match to TRBD1. The junction had 11 bases not matched to a gene; V was cut back by 5 bases and J by 8 bases. The length of the CDR3 is 16 residues. CDR1 is LNHDA and CDR2 is SQIVND in the germline V gene (reference sequence). The CDR3 loop reads CASSRTRTGKDSPLHF. CDR3 coding DNA: TGTGCCAGTAGTCGGACACGGACAGGGAAAGATTCACCCCTCCACTTT.

The chain links TRBV19 to TRBJ1-1, with 10 bases fitting TRBD1. The CDR3 is 20 residues long. The germline gives CDR1 LNHDA, CDR2 SQIVND (reference sequence). V dropped 9 bases and J dropped 6; count of bases not matched to a gene: 28. CDR3 residues: CASSLGWGQGRGSNTAEAFF. The DNA of the CDR3 is TGTGCCAGCTCTCTTGGGTGGGGACAGGGGAGAGGGAGCAACACCGCTGAAGCTTTCTTT.

The V call is TRBV19, the J call TRBJ2-5; TRBD2 matches at 10 bases. Trimming cost V 5 bases and J 5 bases; bases outside gene matches: 11. The length of the CDR3 is 16 residues. Per the germline V gene, CDR1 is LNHDA and CDR2 is SQIVND (reference sequence). The DNA of the CDR3 is TGTGCCAGTAGTTTCCGATCTAGCGGGGGAGACGAGACCCAGTACTTC. Amino acid sequence: CASSFRSSGGDETQYF.